These 30 T cell receptor beta chains were sequenced from one sample in a study of T-cell reconstitution after alpha-beta-depleted transplantation in children. Unique molecular identifiers were built into the TCRbeta library. TCRdb re-derived calls from the PCR reads in MiXCR, one entry per CDR3 protein. The data hold about 110,000 distinct CDR3 sequences, with 10% observed a single time. The material sequenced was PBMCs, taken before TCRalphabeta/CD19-depleted stem cell transplant. The receptors stem from a boy aged 2 to 9 with acute lymphoblastic leukemia, due to receive a stem cell transplant.

The V gene is TRBV7-9, the J gene TRBJ2-2; D remains unclear. There are 12 residues in the CDR3. Germline V CDR1 and CDR2: SEHNR, FQNEAQ (reference sequence). Trimming stripped 1 base from V and 6 bases from J, with 3 bases between. The DNA for the CDR3 is TGTGCCAGCAGCTTAGTTCCCGGGGAGCTGTTTTTT. Translating gives CASSLVPGELFF.

This clonotype was seen at least ten times. This rearrangement joins TRBV12-3 or TRBV12-4 to TRBJ2-7; 8 positions match TRBD1. V dropped 5 bases and J dropped 2; count of bases not matched to a gene: 2. CDR3 length: 13 amino acids. Written as DNA, the CDR3 is TGTGCCAGCAGTCGGGGACAGGCCTACGAGCAGTACTTC. Protein product: CASSRGQAYEQYF.

In its sample, this clonotype was seen many times. The chain couples TRBV7-6 to TRBJ1-5; D uncertain. Germline V gene lookup returns CDR1 SGHVS and CDR2 FNYEAQ. The CDR3 has 14 residues. The germline V and J ends were trimmed by 5 bases and 0 bases, with 8 bases remaining between them. For the CDR3, the DNA is TGTGCCAGCAGCCAGGAAATTAGCAATCAGCCCCAGCATTTT. This codes for CASSQEISNQPQHF.

This clonotype turned up a few times. This chain links TRBV20-1 with TRBJ2-4, with TRBD2 identical over 8 bases. This CDR3 spans 16 amino acids. Germline V gene lookup returns CDR1 DFQATT and CDR2 SNEGSKA (reference sequence). Trimming at V came to 2 bases and at J to 4 bases, leaving 10 bases not matched to a gene. CDR3 bases: TGCAGTGCTAGATCTCCTGGTAGCGGGGTAAAAAACATTCAGTACTTC. Its protein product is CSARSPGSGVKNIQYF.

The sample holds many counts of this clonotype. The gene calls are TRBV6-5 and TRBJ2-2; D ambiguous. The V gene lost 1 base and the J gene lost 2 bases, with 8 bases spanning the gap. CDR3 size: 15 residues. Germline loops: CDR1 MNHEY, CDR2 SVGAGI. CDR3 amino acids: CASSYYGKNTGELFF. The DNA for the CDR3 is TGTGCCAGCAGTTACTATGGGAAAAACACCGGGGAGCTGTTTTTT.

The rearrangement joins TRBV7-2 to TRBJ2-5; D is undetermined. This CDR3 spans 15 amino acids. The V gene lost 1 base and the J gene lost 7 bases, with 16 bases spanning the gap. Germline V lookup: CDR1 SGHTA, CDR2 FQGNSA. The CDR3 DNA follows: TGTGCCAGCAGCTTAGGGTCTGGAGTTGAAGGGACCCAGTACTTC. Its translation is CASSLGSGVEGTQYF.

This clonotype was found a few times. This chain uses TRBV11-3 with TRBJ1-1; a possible D gene is TRBD1 (6 bases). Germline V CDR1 and CDR2: SGHNT, YENEEA. Trimming cost V 5 bases and J 2 bases, with 12 bases left between them. This CDR3 is built from 14 residues. CDR3 in amino acids: CASSHGGQNTEAFF. The CDR3 DNA reads TGTGCCAGCAGCCACGGGGGACAAAACACTGAAGCTTTCTTT.

The rearrangement uses TRBV20-1 and TRBJ2-2, with 8 nucleotides matching TRBD2. The CDR3 runs to 14 residues. The junction had 0 bases not matched to a gene; V was cut back by 2 bases and J by 1 base. From germline, CDR1 is DFQATT and CDR2 SNEGSKA (reference sequence). CDR3 residues: CSARREGNTGELFF. The CDR3 DNA reads as TGCAGTGCTAGACGGGAGGGGAACACCGGGGAGCTGTTTTTT.

This clonotype was seen a handful of times. The chain has TRBV18 and TRBJ2-1; no definite D call. From germline, CDR1 is KGHSH and CDR2 LQKENI. V lost 0 bases and J 8 bases, leaving 5 bases between the germline ends. This CDR3 region has 12 residues. CDR3 amino acids: CASSPPEDEQFF. CDR3 coding DNA: TGTGCCAGCTCACCACCTGAAGATGAGCAGTTCTTC.

This clonotype was seen more than once but under ten times. This chain joins TRBV29-1 and TRBJ2-5; weak D call: TRBD2 (5 bases). The germline V gene encodes CDR1 SQVTM and CDR2 ANQGSEA. V lost 2 bases and J 4 bases, leaving 11 bases between the germline ends. The CDR3 is made up of 13 amino acids. CDR3 DNA sequence: TGCAGCGTTGAACCCGGGGTCCGAGAGACCCAGTACTTC. Its protein product is CSVEPGVRETQYF.

The rearrangement uses TRBV2 and TRBJ2-1, with 10 bases matching TRBD2. This CDR3 contains 14 residues. Looked up from germline, CDR1 is SNHLY and CDR2 is FYNNEI. V was clipped by 2 bases and J by 9 bases; unmatched bases: 4. The CDR3 sequence: CASSERASGSEQFF. CDR3 nucleotide sequence: TGTGCCAGCAGTGAAAGGGCTAGCGGGAGTGAGCAGTTCTTC. The full variable domain, completed using reference TRBV2 and TRBJ2-1, is EPEVTQTPSHQVTQMGQEVILRCVPISNHLYFYWYRQILGQKVEFLVSFYNNEISEKSEIFDDQFSVERPDGSNFTLKIRSTKLEDSAMYFCASSERASGSEQFFGPGTRLTVL.

This clonotype showed up just a few times. This CDR3 is CASSVAGTVSGEQFF. The CDR3 bases are TGTGCCAGCAGTGTGGCAGGGACTGTTTCGGGAGAGCAGTTCTTC. The chain combines TRBV6-1 with TRBJ2-7; maybe TRBD2 (6 bases). The end of the DNA aligns better with TRBJ2-1, so the J call may be wrong. The CDR3 is made up of 15 amino acids. Per germline, CDR1 MNHNS and CDR2 SASEGT.

This clonotype was seen only a few times. This sequence joins TRBV6-5 and TRBJ2-1; 8 bases are shared with TRBD2. Germline V gene sequence: CDR1 MNHEY, CDR2 SVGAGI. V was pared by 2 bases and J by 8 bases, with 11 bases of the junction left unmatched. CDR3 length: 16 residues. DNA for the CDR3: TGTGCCAGCAGTTACCTTAGCGGGATTAGGGGGGATGAGCAGTTCTTC. Its translation: CASSYLSGIRGDEQFF.

V and J are TRBV6-5 and TRBJ2-5; the match to TRBD1 covers 7 bases. CDR1 is MNHEY and CDR2 is SVGAGI in the germline V gene. Trimming at V came to 0 bases and at J to 5 bases, leaving 9 bases not matched to a gene. The CDR3 extends over 16 amino acids. The chain's CDR3 is CASSYSGTGVGETQYF. The DNA for the CDR3 is TGTGCCAGCAGTTACTCGGGCACAGGGGTTGGCGAGACCCAGTACTTC.

A few counts support this clonotype. The genes are TRBV2 and TRBJ1-4; D gene unclear. The V gene's germline CDR1 is SNHLY and CDR2 FYNNEI. The CDR3 has 13 amino acids. Trimming removed 10 bases from V and 0 bases from J, with 9 bases in between. Here the CDR3 reads CAIQKSTNEKLFF. In nucleotides, the CDR3 is TGTGCCATACAGAAATCAACTAATGAAAAACTGTTTTTT.

This clonotype was counted between two and nine times. This sequence joins TRBV3-1 and TRBJ1-2; possibly TRBD1 for D (5 bases). Germline V CDR1 and CDR2: LGHDT, YNNKEL (reference sequence). This CDR3 has 16 amino acids. Trimming stripped 0 bases from V and 0 bases from J, with 11 bases between. The CDR3 is CASSQDGGPSNYGYTF. CDR3 nucleotide sequence: TGTGCCAGCAGCCAAGATGGGGGACCATCTAACTATGGCTACACCTTC.

This clonotype was detected ten times or more. The V call is TRBV7-6, the J call TRBJ2-5; tentative D call: TRBD2 (6 bases). This CDR3 comprises 17 residues. Germline assignment: CDR1 SGHVS and CDR2 FNYEAQ. Between the trimmed V and J ends, which lost 1 base and 3 bases, there was a span of 18 bases. The CDR3 DNA sequence: TGTGCCAGCAGCTTAGGGCGGGATTGGGCAGGCAAAGAGACCCAGTACTTC. Its translation is CASSLGRDWAGKETQYF.

This sequence joins TRBV4-2 and TRBJ1-5; D is ambiguous. With 0 bases removed from V and 3 bases from J, the gap between germline ends came to 9 bases. Germline V lookup: CDR1 LGHNA, CDR2 YNFKEQ. The CDR3 runs to 15 residues. This CDR3 is CASSQDLTPNQPQHF. The CDR3, as DNA: TGTGCCAGCAGCCAAGATTTAACCCCCAATCAGCCCCAGCATTTT.

The sample holds one count of this clonotype. The V gene is TRBV19, the J gene TRBJ1-2; D perhaps matches TRBD1 (6 bases). This CDR3 has 16 residues. The germline V and J ends were trimmed by 6 bases and 7 bases, with 24 bases remaining between them. Germline V lookup: CDR1 LNHDA, CDR2 SQIVND (reference sequence). DNA of the CDR3: TGTGCCAGTAGCAAGCGAACAGGGCACGGATCGTCTGGCTACACCTTC. Translation gives CASSKRTGHGSSGYTF.

As regards this clonotype: One junction end does not reproduce the germline sequence, and a read error may be involved. The chain recombines TRBV18 with TRBJ2-2; TRBD1 aligns across 9 bases. The CDR3 sequence is 15 residues long. CDR1 and CDR2 (germline): KGHSH, LQKENI. The CDR3 DNA reads as TGTGCCAGCTCAAGAGGGACAGGGAACTCCGGGGAGCTGTTTTTT. This encodes CASSRGTGNSGELFF.

Comments on this clonotype: Compared with germline, one end of the junction differs, possibly owing to a read error. The chain employs TRBV3-1 and TRBJ2-1; the D gene could be TRBD1 or TRBD2 (6 bases each). CDR1 LGHDT and CDR2 YNNKEL come from the germline V gene (reference sequence). The CDR3 is 17 amino acids. CDR3 in DNA: TGTGCCAGCTGCCAAGATCCGGGGGCCTTGGGGGACAATGAGCAGTTCTTC. As protein: CASCQDPGALGDNEQFF.

This clonotype was seen a few times. The chain has TRBV20-1 and TRBJ2-1; 13 bases are shared with TRBD2. V was clipped by 4 bases and J by 9 bases; unmatched bases: 15. CDR1 and CDR2 (germline): DFQATT, SNEGSKA (reference sequence). This CDR3 has 17 residues. The DNA of the CDR3 is TGCAGTGCTAAACTAGCGGGAGGGCCCCGAGGGGGGTCTGAGCAGTTCTTC. Amino acid sequence: CSAKLAGGPRGGSEQFF.

This clonotype turned up a few times. This chain uses TRBV20-1 with TRBJ1-3; the match to TRBD1 covers 7 bases. The CDR3 loop spans 14 amino acids. V dropped 5 bases and J dropped 4; count of bases not matched to a gene: 8. Per the germline V gene, CDR1 is DFQATT and CDR2 is SNEGSKA (reference sequence). The CDR3 loop reads CSAGRGGSGNTIYF. The CDR3 DNA reads TGCAGTGCTGGCAGGGGGGGTTCGGGAAACACCATATATTTT.

The rearrangement uses TRBV18 and TRBJ2-5; TRBD2 might be the D (5 bases). The CDR3 contains 15 residues. The germline V and J ends were trimmed by 2 bases and 1 base, with 11 bases remaining between them. The germline gives CDR1 KGHSH, CDR2 LQKENI. The DNA for the CDR3 is TGTGCCAGCTCACCAAGGAGGCAGGTCCAAGAGACCCAGTACTTC. Translating it yields CASSPRRQVQETQYF.

The chain carries TRBV28 and TRBJ2-7; no clear D gene. Between the trimmed V and J ends, which lost 2 bases and 5 bases, there was a span of 10 bases. CDR1 MDHEN and CDR2 SYDVKM come from the germline V gene. The CDR3 covers 13 residues. The CDR3 loop reads CASSLGRSHEQYF. In nucleotides, the CDR3 is TGTGCCAGCAGTTTAGGCAGGTCCCACGAGCAGTACTTC.

The chain is built from TRBV5-6 and TRBJ2-5; possibly TRBD2 for D (5 bases). V was trimmed by 1 base and J by 5 bases, leaving 6 bases between them. The CDR3 contains 12 residues. The germline V gene has CDR1 SGHDT and CDR2 YYEEEE. The CDR3 DNA is TGTGCCAGCAGCTTGCGGAGGGAGACCCAGTACTTC. This translates into CASSLRRETQYF. Complete variable domain (other parts from reference TRBV5-6 and TRBJ2-5): DAGVTQSPTHLIKTRGQQVTLRCSPKSGHDTVSWYQQALGQGPQFIFQYYEEEERQRGNFPDRFSGHQFPNYSSELNVNALLLGDSALYLCASSLRRETQYFGPGTRLLVL.

There are a few counts of this clonotype. The chain links TRBV19 to TRBJ1-1; D is undetermined. Germline CDR1 and CDR2: LNHDA and SQIVND (reference sequence). This CDR3 is 13 amino acids long. Trimming took off 3 bases at V and 2 bases at J, with 7 bases between the two ends. This CDR3 reads CASSISKNTEAFF. The CDR3 coding sequence is TGTGCCAGTAGTATCTCTAAAAACACTGAAGCTTTCTTT.

This clonotype was picked up many times. This chain connects TRBV2 to TRBJ2-1, with D unresolved. V lost 3 bases and J lost 9, with 6 bases in between. CDR1 is SNHLY and CDR2 is FYNNEI in the germline V gene. The CDR3 spans 11 residues. The DNA for the CDR3 is TGTGCCAGCAGTGATGGGTCTGAGCAGTTCTTC. Translated, it gives CASSDGSEQFF. Filled out from reference TRBV2 and TRBJ2-1, the complete variable domain reads EPEVTQTPSHQVTQMGQEVILRCVPISNHLYFYWYRQILGQKVEFLVSFYNNEISEKSEIFDDQFSVERPDGSNFTLKIRSTKLEDSAMYFCASSDGSEQFFGPGTRLTVL.

This clonotype was observed a few times. The chain employs TRBV25-1 and TRBJ1-4; D may be TRBD1 (6 bases). The V end was cut by 2 bases, the J end by 2 bases, with 18 bases between. CDR1 MGHDK and CDR2 SYGVNS come from the germline V gene. CDR3 length equals 18 residues. In DNA form, the CDR3 reads TGTGCCAGCAGTGAACCCTCACATGAACAGGGTACTAATGAAAAACTGTTTTTT. Translating gives CASSEPSHEQGTNEKLFF. The whole variable domain, remainder taken from reference TRBV25-1 and TRBJ1-4, is EADIYQTPRYLVIGTGKKITLECSQTMGHDKMYWYQQDPGMELHLIHYSYGVNSTEKGDLSSESTVSRIRTEHFPLTLESARPSHTSQYLCASSEPSHEQGTNEKLFFGSGTQLSVL.

Regarding this clonotype: This may stem from a read error, because a much larger clone lies one nucleotide away. The CDR3 sequence is CAISLGLGQGAFGSFEQYF. DNA for the CDR3: TGTGCCATCAGTTTAGGGCTAGGACAGGGCGCGTTCGGGTCCTTCGAGCAGTACTTC. The chain has TRBV10-3 and TRBJ2-7, with 8 nucleotides matching TRBD1. Germline values: CDR1 ENHRY, CDR2 SYGVKD. The CDR3 runs 19 residues.